The 12 T cell receptor beta chains reported below all come from one sample, sequenced in a study of blood T cell repertoires in COVID-19. The protocol was immunoSEQ multiplex PCR, while the TCRdb copy is restricted to in-frame clones and leaves out a portion. The data contain over 120,000 clones, about 89% of them seen just once; the ten biggest clones take up 2.5% to 3.5%. The sequenced material came from peripheral blood. The receptors shown here come from a man in his 60s with active or convalescent COVID-19.

In this sample, this clone turned up a few times. The rearrangement joins TRBV5-1 to TRBJ1-4, with TRBD1 matching over 7 bases. The germline gives CDR1 SGHRS, CDR2 YFSETQ. V was pared by 3 bases and J by 7 bases, with 6 bases of the junction left unmatched. The CDR3 has 14 amino acids. The CDR3 sequence is CASSWTGTAEKLFF. DNA of the CDR3: TGCGCCAGCAGCTGGACCGGGACAGCTGAAAAACTGTTTTTT.

Only one count was recorded for this clone. The chain recombines TRBV6-6 with TRBJ1-2; 9 positions match TRBD1. CDR3 length equals 15 residues. Germline lookup yields CDR1 MNHNY and CDR2 SVGAGI (reference sequence). Losses at the gene ends were 0 bases for V and 8 bases for J; bases not matched to a gene: 7. CDR3 coding DNA: TGTGCCAGCAGTTACTCAACAGGGGGCGCGCGGGGCTACACCTTC. Translating it yields CASSYSTGGARGYTF.

This chain uses TRBV5-5 with TRBJ2-7; no reliable D call. From germline, CDR1 is SGHKS and CDR2 YYEKEE (reference sequence). CDR3 length: 14 residues. V was trimmed by 4 bases and J by 2 bases, leaving 13 bases between them. Here the CDR3 DNA reads TGTGCCAGCAGCCAGGCCCCCACCGCCTACGAGCAGTACTTC. Encoded protein: CASSQAPTAYEQYF.

V gene TRBV18 combines with J gene TRBJ2-1; perhaps TRBD2 as D (6 bases). There are 14 residues in the CDR3. Trimming removed 5 bases at V and 7 bases at J, with 15 bases between. Germline V gives CDR1 KGHSH, CDR2 LQKENI. This CDR3 is CASSSNGRLNEQFF. The CDR3 region has the DNA TGTGCCAGCTCATCAAACGGGAGATTAAATGAGCAGTTCTTC. Supplemented by reference TRBV18 and TRBJ2-1, the full variable domain reads NAGVMQNPRHLVRRRGQEARLRCSPMKGHSHVYWYRQLPEEGLKFMVYLQKENIIDESGMPKERFSAEFPKEGPSILRIQQVVRGDSAAYFCASSSNGRLNEQFFGPGTRLTVL.

This clone was observed a handful of times. This rearrangement joins TRBV2 to TRBJ1-5; D is uncertain. V gave up 2 bases and J gave up 2 bases, with 4 bases separating them. The germline gives CDR1 SNHLY, CDR2 FYNNEI. The CDR3 has 13 residues. This CDR3 reads CASSEQGNQPQHF. The CDR3 DNA reads TGTGCCAGCAGTGAACAGGGCAATCAGCCCCAGCATTTT.

V gene TRBV7-9 combines with J gene TRBJ2-7, with 10 bases lining up with TRBD2. This CDR3 has 15 residues. V dropped 1 base and J dropped 2; count of bases not matched to a gene: 2. Germline CDR1 reads SEHNR; CDR2 reads FQNEAQ (reference sequence). CDR3 residues: CASSLVAGGTYEQYF. The CDR3 nucleotides are TGTGCCAGCAGCTTAGTAGCGGGGGGTACCTACGAGCAGTACTTC.

The rearrangement links TRBV24-1 to TRBJ2-2; 9 nucleotides match TRBD1. With 10 bases clipped from V and 2 bases from J, the junction kept 7 bases outside the gene matches. The germline V gene encodes CDR1 KGHDR and CDR2 SFDVKD. The CDR3 loop spans 15 amino acids. The chain's CDR3 is CATKTGQGNTGELFF. The CDR3 coding sequence is TGTGCCACGAAAACGGGACAGGGAAACACCGGGGAGCTGTTTTTT.

This clone was counted a single time. The rearrangement uses TRBV19 and TRBJ2-1; D possibly corresponds to TRBD1 (5 bases). Between the trimmed V and J ends, which lost 7 bases and 6 bases, there was a span of 19 bases. The CDR3 spans 15 residues. Per the germline V gene, CDR1 is LNHDA and CDR2 is SQIVND (reference sequence). The CDR3 protein is CASTYRQGISNEQFF. CDR3 nucleotides: TGTGCCAGTACCTATCGGCAGGGAATCTCCAATGAGCAGTTCTTC.

The chain is built from TRBV12-5 and TRBJ1-3; a weak D match, TRBD1 (5 bases). Germline V lookup: CDR1 LGHNT, CDR2 FRNRAP. Trimming shortened V by 5 bases and J by 0 bases, and 5 bases separated the two germline ends. The CDR3 covers 13 residues. The chain's CDR3 is CASGDSSGNTIYF. For the CDR3, the DNA is TGTGCTAGTGGTGACAGCTCTGGAAACACCATATATTTT.

This clone was detected once. This chain connects TRBV5-1 to TRBJ2-7; TRBD1 agrees at 8 bases. Germline V gene lookup returns CDR1 SGHRS and CDR2 YFSETQ. With V trimmed by 3 bases and J by 4 bases, 6 bases remained unmatched. This CDR3 spans 14 amino acids. Written as DNA, the CDR3 is TGCGCCAGCAGCTCCCAGGGGGCCGGTTACGAGCAGTACTTC. Its translation: CASSSQGAGYEQYF. The variable domain in full, with the rest retrieved from reference TRBV5-1 and TRBJ2-7, is KAGVTQTPRYLIKTRGQQVTLSCSPISGHRSVSWYQQTPGQGLQFLFEYFSETQRNKGNFPGRFSGRQFSNSRSEMNVSTLELGDSALYLCASSSQGAGYEQYFGPGTRLTVT.

The chain carries TRBV18 and TRBJ2-3; D unresolved. This CDR3 is built from 16 residues. CDR1 KGHSH and CDR2 LQKENI come from the germline V gene. The V and J ends lost 6 bases and 0 bases respectively, with 16 bases between them. The chain's CDR3 is CASSLELPTSTDTQYF. CDR3 coding DNA: TGTGCCAGCTCTCTCGAACTCCCCACTAGCACAGATACGCAGTATTTT.

The chain combines TRBV2 with TRBJ1-6, with TRBD1 matching over 8 bases. CDR1 and CDR2 from the germline V gene are SNHLY and FYNNEI. This CDR3 spans 14 amino acids. V was pared by 2 bases and J by 10 bases, with 4 bases of the junction left unmatched. For the CDR3, the DNA is TGTGCCAGCAGTGAAACAGGGGGTGGATCACCCCTCCACTTT. Protein: CASSETGGGSPLHF.